The source of this T cell receptor (beta chain) is a study of cytomegalovirus exposure and HLA in healthy donors. Whole-study context: Findings of an earlier analysis included roughly 110 million unique TCR beta sequences from 170 million or so T cells. Study conclusions and caveats: A later analysis linked a missense DCLRE1C variant to TCR beta V- and J-gene trimming. A list of 150 to 200 TCR beta chains associated with cytomegalovirus was given.

A multiplex PCR was run with 60 Vbeta primers and 13 Jbeta primers. Assay: immunoSEQ multiplex PCR; the TCRdb copy retains only in-frame clones and omits some. This sample has roughly 170,000 clones, with approximately 80% found just once. A remark on this clone: Its antigen is still unknown.

Healthy bone marrow donors made up the cohort. CDR3 length equals 14 residues. J lost 3 bases, V lost 5 bases, and 3 bases had no gene match. The V gene's germline CDR1 is MNHEY and CDR2 SMNVEV (reference sequence). Sequencing used PBMCs. The source of this sequence is a woman aged 30 to 39 in good health and CMV-seronegative. This chain links TRBV27 with TRBJ1-5; 8 bases fit TRBD1. The CDR3 DNA follows: TGTGCCAGCAGTGACAGGGGATACAATCAGCCCCAGCATTTT. It codes for CASSDRGYNQPQHF.